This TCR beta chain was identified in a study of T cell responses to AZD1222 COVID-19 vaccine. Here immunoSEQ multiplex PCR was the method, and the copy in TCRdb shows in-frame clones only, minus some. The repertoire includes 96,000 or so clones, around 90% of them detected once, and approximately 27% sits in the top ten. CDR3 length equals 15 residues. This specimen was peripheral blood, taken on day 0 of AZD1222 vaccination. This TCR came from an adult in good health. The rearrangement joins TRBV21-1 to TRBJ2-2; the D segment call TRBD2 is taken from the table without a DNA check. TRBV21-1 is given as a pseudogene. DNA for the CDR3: TGTGCCAGACGTCTCTGGGCGGGGACCACCGGGGAGCTGTTTTTT. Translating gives CARRLWAGTTGELFF.